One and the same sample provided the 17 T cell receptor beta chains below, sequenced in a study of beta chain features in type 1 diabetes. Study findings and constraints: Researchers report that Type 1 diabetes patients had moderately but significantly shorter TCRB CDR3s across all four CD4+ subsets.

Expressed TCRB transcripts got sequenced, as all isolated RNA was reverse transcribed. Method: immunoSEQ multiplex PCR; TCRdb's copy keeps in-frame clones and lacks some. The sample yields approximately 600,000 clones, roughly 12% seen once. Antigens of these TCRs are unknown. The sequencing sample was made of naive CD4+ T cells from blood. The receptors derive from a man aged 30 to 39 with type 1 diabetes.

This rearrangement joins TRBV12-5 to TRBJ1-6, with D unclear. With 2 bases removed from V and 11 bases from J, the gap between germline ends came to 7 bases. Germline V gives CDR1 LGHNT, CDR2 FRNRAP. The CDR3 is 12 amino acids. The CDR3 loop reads CASGLTRAPLHF. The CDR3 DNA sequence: TGTGCTAGTGGTTTGACCCGAGCACCCCTCCACTTT.

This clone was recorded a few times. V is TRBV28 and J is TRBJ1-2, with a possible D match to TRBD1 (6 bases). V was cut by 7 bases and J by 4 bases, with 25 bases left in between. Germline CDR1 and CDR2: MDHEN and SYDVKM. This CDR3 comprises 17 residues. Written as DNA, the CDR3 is TGTGCCAGCACCGGAACAGGGTATCCGGATACGATCTATGGCTACACCTTC. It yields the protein CASTGTGYPDTIYGYTF.

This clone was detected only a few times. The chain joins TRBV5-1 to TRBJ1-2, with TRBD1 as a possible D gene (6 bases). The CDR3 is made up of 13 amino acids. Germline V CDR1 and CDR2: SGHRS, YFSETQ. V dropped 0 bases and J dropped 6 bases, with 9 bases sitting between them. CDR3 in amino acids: CASSLEGTNGYTF. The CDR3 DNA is TGCGCCAGCAGCTTGGAGGGGACAAATGGCTACACCTTC.

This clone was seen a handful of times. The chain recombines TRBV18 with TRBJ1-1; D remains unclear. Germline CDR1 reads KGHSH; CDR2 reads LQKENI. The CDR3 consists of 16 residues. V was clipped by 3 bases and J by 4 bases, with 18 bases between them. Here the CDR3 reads CASSPNLGVPSTEAFF. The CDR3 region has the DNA TGTGCCAGCTCACCGAACCTGGGAGTGCCCTCCACTGAAGCTTTCTTT.

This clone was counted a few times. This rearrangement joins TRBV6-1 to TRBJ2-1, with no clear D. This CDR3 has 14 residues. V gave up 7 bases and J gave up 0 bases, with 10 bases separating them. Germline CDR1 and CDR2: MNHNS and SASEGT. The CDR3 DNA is TGTGCCAGCACCCCGTGGGGCTCCTACAATGAGCAGTTCTTC. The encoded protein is CASTPWGSYNEQFF.

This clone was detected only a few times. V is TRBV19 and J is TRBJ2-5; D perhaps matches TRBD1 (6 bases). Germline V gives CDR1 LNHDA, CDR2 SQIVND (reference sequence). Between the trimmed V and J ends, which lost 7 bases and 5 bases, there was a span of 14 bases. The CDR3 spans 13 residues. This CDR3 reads CASKDSDRETQYF. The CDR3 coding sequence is TGTGCCAGTAAGGACAGCGATCGGGAGACCCAGTACTTC.

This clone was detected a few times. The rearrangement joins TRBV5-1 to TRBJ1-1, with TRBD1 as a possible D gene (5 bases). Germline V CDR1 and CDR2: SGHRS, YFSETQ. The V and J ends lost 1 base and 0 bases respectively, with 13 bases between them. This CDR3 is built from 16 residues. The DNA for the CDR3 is TGCGCCAGCAGCTTGCTACAGGAGAACATGAACACTGAAGCTTTCTTT. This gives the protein CASSLLQENMNTEAFF.

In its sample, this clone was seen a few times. This chain's CDR3 is CASSELGYGYTF. In nucleotides, the CDR3 is TGTGCCAGCAGTGAACTCGGCTATGGCTACACCTTC. This chain uses TRBV2 with TRBJ1-2, with D uncertain. This CDR3 is 12 amino acids long. The V gene's germline CDR1 is SNHLY and CDR2 FYNNEI. Trimming removed 2 bases from V and 4 bases from J, with 5 bases in between.

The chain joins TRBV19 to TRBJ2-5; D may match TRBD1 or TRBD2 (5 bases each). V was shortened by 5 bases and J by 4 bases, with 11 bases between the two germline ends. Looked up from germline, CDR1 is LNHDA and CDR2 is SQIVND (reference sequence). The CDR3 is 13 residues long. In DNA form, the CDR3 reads TGTGCCAGTAGTGTGGGACGGATAGAGACCCAGTACTTC. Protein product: CASSVGRIETQYF.

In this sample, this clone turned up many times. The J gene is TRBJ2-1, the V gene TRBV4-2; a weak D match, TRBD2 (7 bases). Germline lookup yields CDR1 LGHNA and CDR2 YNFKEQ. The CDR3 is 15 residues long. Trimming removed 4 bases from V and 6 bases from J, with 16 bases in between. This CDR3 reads CASSPPAGALNEQFF. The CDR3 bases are TGTGCCAGCAGCCCCCCGGCGGGGGCCCTCAATGAGCAGTTCTTC.

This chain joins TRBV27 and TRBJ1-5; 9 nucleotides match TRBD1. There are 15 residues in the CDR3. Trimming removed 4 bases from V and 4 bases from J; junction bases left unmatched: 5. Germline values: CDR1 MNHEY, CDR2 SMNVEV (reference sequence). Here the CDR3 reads CASSSGTGINQPQHF. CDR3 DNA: TGTGCCAGCAGTTCCGGGACAGGGATAAATCAGCCCCAGCATTTT.

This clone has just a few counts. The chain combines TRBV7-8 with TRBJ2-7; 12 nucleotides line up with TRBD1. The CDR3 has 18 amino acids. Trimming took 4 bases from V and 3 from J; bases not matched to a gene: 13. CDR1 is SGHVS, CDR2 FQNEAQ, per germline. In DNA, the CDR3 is TGTGCCAGCAGCTATCCGGGACAGGGGGCAATTTCGAACTACGAGCAGTACTTC. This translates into CASSYPGQGAISNYEQYF.

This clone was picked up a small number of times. The CDR3 DNA follows: TGTGCCAGCAGCTTAGATATCAGCACCGAAGCTTTCTTT. Protein sequence: CASSLDISTEAFF. The chain links TRBV11-2 to TRBJ1-1; D ambiguous. The CDR3 totals 13 residues. The V gene lost 0 bases and the J gene lost 8 bases, with 10 bases spanning the gap. Germline assignment: CDR1 SGHAT and CDR2 FQNNGV.

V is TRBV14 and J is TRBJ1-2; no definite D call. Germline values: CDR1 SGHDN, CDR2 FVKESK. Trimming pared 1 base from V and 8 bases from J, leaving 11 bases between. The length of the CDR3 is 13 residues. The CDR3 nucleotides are TGTGCCAGCAGCCAAGGTGGTCCTCGGGGCTACACCTTC. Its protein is CASSQGGPRGYTF.

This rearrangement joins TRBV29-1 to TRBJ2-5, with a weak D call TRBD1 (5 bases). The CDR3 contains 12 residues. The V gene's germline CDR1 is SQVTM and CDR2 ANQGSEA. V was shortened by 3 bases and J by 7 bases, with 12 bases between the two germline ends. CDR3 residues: CSVEGQVGTQYF. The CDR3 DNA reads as TGCAGCGTTGAGGGGCAGGTGGGGACCCAGTACTTC. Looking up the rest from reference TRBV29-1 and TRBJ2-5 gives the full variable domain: SAVISQKPSRDICQRGTSLTIQCQVDSQVTMMFWYRQQPGQSLTLIATANQGSEATYESGFVIDKFPISRPNLTFSTLTVSNMSPEDSSIYLCSVEGQVGTQYFGPGTRLLVL.

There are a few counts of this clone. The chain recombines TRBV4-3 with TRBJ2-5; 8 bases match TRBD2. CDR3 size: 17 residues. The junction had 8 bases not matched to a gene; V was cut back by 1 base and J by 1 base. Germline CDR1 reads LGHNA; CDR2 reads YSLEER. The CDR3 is CASSQGRGGGRQETQYF. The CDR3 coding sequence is TGCGCCAGCAGCCAAGGACGGGGCGGGGGGCGCCAAGAGACCCAGTACTTC.

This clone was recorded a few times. The CDR3: CASSPTVRNYGYTF. Here the CDR3 DNA reads TGTGCCAGCAGCCCCACCGTCCGTAACTATGGCTACACCTTC. V gene TRBV5-4 combines with J gene TRBJ1-2; no reliable D call. The CDR3 sequence is 14 residues long. Germline V gives CDR1 SGHNT, CDR2 YYREEE (reference sequence). The V end lost 4 bases, the J end lost 1 base, and 11 bases lay between the germline ends.